This TCR beta chain appears in the sequencing data of a study of cytomegalovirus exposure and HLA in healthy donors. Whole-study context: Most genotyped donors, about 81% of 300 to 400, had Caucasian-associated genetic ancestry.

This clone came up a few times. Its antigen is still unknown. CDR1 is SGHDT and CDR2 is YYEEEE in the germline V gene. V lost 3 bases and J 4 bases, leaving 16 bases between the germline ends. The CDR3 length is 15 residues. Vbeta (60) and Jbeta (13) primers were used in the PCR. Some clones are missing from TCRdb's copy, which holds only in-frame ones; the method was immunoSEQ multiplex PCR. Of about 140,000 clones listed, 77% are singletons. Broader study findings: Accounts indicate the classifier identified cytomegalovirus status with strong specificity and sensitivity. The authors later found HLA-associated TCR beta chains more clonally expanded than equally common others.

Sequences were obtained from PBMCs. The chain combines TRBV5-6 with TRBJ1-1, with a tentative D call TRBD1 (6 bases). The sequence derives from a female donor in good health and CMV-seronegative. The CDR3 nucleotides are TGTGCCAGCAGCTCAGGACAGAACTGGGGCACTGAAGCTTTCTTT. It yields the protein CASSSGQNWGTEAFF.